The entry below describes one T cell receptor beta chain. Its antigen is still unknown. Pooling covered second doses at about 4 or about 12 weeks. The data were taken from a study of T cell responses to AZD1222 COVID-19 vaccine. V shed 1 base and J shed 4 bases, with 23 bases lying between them. Looked up from germline, CDR1 is SGHDT and CDR2 is YYEEEE. The CDR3 is made up of 18 amino acids. The assay was immunoSEQ multiplex PCR, and TCRdb's table has in-frame clones only and misses some. The top ten clones hold roughly 10% of a sample with over 150,000 clones, about 90% of them seen once. General study findings and limits: Unmutated variant regions reportedly attract nearly half of all spike-specific TCRs. The study found vaccine-associated CD4 TCRs spanning spike, dominant at 160-218 and 743-854.

This material consisted of peripheral blood, taken 28 days after the second AZD1222 dose. The V and J genes are TRBV5-6 and TRBJ1-2, with a tentative D call TRBD1 (5 bases). This TCR derives from an adult who received the AZD1222 COVID-19 vaccine. The CDR3 loop is CASSLFRQGALPRYGYTF. CDR3 coding DNA: TGTGCCAGCAGCTTGTTTCGCCAGGGCGCTTTACCCCGCTATGGCTACACCTTC.